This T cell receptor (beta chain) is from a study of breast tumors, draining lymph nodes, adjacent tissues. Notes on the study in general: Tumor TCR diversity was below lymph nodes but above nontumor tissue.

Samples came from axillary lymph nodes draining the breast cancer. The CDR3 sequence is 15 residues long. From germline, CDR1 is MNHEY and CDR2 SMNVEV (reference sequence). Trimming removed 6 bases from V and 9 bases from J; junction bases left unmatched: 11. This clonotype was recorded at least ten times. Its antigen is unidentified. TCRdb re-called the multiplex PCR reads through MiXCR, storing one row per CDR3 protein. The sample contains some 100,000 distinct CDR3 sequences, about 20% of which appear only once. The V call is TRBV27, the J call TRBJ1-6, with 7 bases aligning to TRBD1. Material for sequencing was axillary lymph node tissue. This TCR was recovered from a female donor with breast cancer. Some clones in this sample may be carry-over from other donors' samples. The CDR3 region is CASSPGTASFSPLHF. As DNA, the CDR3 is TGTGCCAGCAGCCCCGGGACAGCAAGTTTTTCACCCCTCCACTTT.